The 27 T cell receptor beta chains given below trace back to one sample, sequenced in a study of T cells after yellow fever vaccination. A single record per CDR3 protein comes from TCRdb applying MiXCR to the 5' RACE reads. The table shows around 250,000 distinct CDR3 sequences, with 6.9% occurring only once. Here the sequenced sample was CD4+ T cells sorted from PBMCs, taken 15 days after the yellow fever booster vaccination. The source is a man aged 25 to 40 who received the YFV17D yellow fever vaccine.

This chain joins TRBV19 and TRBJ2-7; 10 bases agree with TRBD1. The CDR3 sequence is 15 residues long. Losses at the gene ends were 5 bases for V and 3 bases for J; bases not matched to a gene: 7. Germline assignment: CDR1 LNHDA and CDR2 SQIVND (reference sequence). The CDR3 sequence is CASSYRDRGFYEQYF. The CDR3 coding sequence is TGTGCCAGTAGTTACCGGGACAGGGGATTCTACGAGCAGTACTTC.

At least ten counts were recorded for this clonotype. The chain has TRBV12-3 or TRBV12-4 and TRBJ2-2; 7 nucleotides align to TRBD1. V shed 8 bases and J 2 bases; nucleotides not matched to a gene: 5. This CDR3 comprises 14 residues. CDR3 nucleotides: TGTGCCAGCCGTACAGGGGCAAACACCGGGGAGCTGTTTTTT. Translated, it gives CASRTGANTGELFF.

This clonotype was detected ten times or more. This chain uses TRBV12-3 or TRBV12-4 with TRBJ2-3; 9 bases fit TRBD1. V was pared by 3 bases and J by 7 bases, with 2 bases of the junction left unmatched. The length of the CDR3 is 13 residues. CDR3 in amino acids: CASSFGTGNTQYF. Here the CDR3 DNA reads TGTGCCAGCAGTTTCGGGACAGGGAATACGCAGTATTTT.

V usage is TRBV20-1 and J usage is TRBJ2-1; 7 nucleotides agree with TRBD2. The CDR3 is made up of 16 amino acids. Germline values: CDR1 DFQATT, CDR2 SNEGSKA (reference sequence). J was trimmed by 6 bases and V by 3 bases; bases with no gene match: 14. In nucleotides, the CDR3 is TGCAGTGCTAGCTCTCCTTTCCGGGAGGTTATCAATGAGCAGTTCTTC. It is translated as CSASSPFREVINEQFF.

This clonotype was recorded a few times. As DNA, the CDR3 is TGTGCCAGCAGTTTAGGAGGGACTAGCGAGTACAATGAGCAGTTCTTC. Translating gives CASSLGGTSEYNEQFF. The chain has TRBV28 and TRBJ2-1; the match to TRBD2 covers 10 bases. The CDR3 has 16 amino acids. The germline CDR1 and CDR2 sequences are MDHEN and SYDVKM. Trimming removed 2 bases from V and 4 bases from J; junction bases left unmatched: 5.

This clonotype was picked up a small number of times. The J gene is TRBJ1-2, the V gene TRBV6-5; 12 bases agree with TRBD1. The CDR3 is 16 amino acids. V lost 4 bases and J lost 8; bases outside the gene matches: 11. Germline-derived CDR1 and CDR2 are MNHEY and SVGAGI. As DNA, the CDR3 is TGTGCCAGCAGTTTCTCCCCCGGGACAGGGGGCGACGGCTACACCTTC. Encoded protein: CASSFSPGTGGDGYTF.

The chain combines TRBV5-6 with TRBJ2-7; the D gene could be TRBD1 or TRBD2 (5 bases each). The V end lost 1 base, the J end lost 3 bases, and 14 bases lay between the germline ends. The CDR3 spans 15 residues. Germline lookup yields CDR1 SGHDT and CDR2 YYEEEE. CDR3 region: CASSLSYSGGYEQYF. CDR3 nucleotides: TGTGCCAGCAGCTTGTCCTACAGTGGGGGCTACGAGCAGTACTTC.

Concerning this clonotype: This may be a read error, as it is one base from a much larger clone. CDR3 sequence: CASRRDTAYEQYF. The DNA for the CDR3 is TGTGCCAGCAGGAGGGACACCGCCTACGAGCAGTACTTC. The chain carries TRBV7-9 and TRBJ2-7; D is possibly TRBD1 (6 bases). The CDR3 spans 13 residues. Trimming stripped 6 bases from V and 2 bases from J, with 11 bases between. Germline V lookup: CDR1 SEHNR, CDR2 FQNEAQ (reference sequence).

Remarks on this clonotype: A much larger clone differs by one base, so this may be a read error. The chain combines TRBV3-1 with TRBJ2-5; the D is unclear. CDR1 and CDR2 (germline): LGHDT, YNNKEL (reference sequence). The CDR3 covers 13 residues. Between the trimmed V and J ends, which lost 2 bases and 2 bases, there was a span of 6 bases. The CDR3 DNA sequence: TGTGCCAGCAGCCAATGGGTTCAAGAGACCCAGTACTTC. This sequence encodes CASSQWVQETQYF.

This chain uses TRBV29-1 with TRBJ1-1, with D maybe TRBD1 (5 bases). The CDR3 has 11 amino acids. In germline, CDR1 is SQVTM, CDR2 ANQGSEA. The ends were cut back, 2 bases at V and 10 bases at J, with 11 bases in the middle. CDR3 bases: TGCAGCGTTGAAAGAGGGGAGCGAGCTTTCTTT. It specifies CSVERGERAFF.

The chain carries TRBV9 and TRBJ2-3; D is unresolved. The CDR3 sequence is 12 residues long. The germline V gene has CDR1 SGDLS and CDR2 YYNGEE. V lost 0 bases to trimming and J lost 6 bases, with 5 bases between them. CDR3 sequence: CASSVVGDTQYF. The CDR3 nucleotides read TGTGCCAGCAGCGTAGTAGGGGATACGCAGTATTTT.

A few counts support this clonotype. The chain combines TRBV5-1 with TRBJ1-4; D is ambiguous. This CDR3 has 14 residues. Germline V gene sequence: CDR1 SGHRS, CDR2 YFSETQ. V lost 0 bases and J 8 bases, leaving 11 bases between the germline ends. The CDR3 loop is CASSLGVSEEKLFF. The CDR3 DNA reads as TGCGCCAGCAGCTTGGGGGTTTCGGAAGAAAAACTGTTTTTT.

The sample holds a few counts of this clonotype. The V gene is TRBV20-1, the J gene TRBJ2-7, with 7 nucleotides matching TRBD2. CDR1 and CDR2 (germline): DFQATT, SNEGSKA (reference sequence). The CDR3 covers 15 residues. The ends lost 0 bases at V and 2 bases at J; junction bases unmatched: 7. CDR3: CSARDFSSGPYEQYF. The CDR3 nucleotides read TGCAGTGCTAGAGATTTTTCTAGCGGTCCCTACGAGCAGTACTTC.

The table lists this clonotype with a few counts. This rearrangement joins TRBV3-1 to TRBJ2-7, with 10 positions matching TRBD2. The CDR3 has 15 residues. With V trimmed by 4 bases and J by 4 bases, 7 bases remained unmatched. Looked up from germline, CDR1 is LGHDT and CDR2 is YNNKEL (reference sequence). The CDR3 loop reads CASSRGLAVAYEQYF. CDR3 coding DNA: TGTGCCAGCAGCCGAGGACTAGCGGTTGCTTACGAGCAGTACTTC.

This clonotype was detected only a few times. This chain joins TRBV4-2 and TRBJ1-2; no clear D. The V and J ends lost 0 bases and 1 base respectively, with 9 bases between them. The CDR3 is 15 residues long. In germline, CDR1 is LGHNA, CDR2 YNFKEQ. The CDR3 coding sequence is TGTGCCAGCAGCCAAGATGAAAGGGTTAACTATGGCTACACCTTC. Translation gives CASSQDERVNYGYTF.

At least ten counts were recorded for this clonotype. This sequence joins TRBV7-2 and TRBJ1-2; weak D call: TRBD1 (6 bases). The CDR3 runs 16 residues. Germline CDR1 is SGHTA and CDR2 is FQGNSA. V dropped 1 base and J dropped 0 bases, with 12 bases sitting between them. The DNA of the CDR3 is TGTGCCAGCAGCTTAGGGTTGGGGGGCCCTAACTATGGCTACACCTTC. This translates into CASSLGLGGPNYGYTF. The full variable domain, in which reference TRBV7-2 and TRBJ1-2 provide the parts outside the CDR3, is GAGVSQSPSNKVTEKGKDVELRCDPISGHTALYWYRQSLGQGLEFLIYFQGNSAPDKSGLPSDRFSAERTGGSVSTLTIQRTQQEDSAVYLCASSLGLGGPNYGYTFGSGTRLTVV.

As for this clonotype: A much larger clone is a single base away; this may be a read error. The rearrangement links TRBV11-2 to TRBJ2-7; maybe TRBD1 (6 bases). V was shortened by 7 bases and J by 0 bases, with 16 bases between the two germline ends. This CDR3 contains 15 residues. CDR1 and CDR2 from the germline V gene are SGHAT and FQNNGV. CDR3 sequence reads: CASNRTAQPSYEQYF. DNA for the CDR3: TGTGCCAGCAACCGGACAGCCCAACCCTCCTACGAGCAGTACTTC. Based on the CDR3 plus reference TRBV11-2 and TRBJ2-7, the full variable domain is EAGVAQSPRYKIIEKRQSVAFWCNPISGHATLYWYQQILGQGPKLLIQFQNNGVVDDSQLPKDRFSAERLKGVDSTLKIQPAKLEDSAVYLCASNRTAQPSYEQYFGPGTRLTVT.

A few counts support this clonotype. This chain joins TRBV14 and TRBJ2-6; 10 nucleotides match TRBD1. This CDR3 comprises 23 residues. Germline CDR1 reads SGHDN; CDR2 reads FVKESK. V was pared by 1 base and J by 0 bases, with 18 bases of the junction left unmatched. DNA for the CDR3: TGTGCCAGCAGCCAAGTAGGGCTTTCCGGGACAGGGGTCCATCGCTCTGGGGCCAACGTCCTGACTTTC. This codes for CASSQVGLSGTGVHRSGANVLTF. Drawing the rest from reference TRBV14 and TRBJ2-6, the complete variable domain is EAGVTQFPSHSVIEKGQTVTLRCDPISGHDNLYWYRRVMGKEIKFLLHFVKESKQDESGMPNNRFLAERTGGTYSTLKVQPAELEDSGVYFCASSQVGLSGTGVHRSGANVLTFGAGSRLTVL.

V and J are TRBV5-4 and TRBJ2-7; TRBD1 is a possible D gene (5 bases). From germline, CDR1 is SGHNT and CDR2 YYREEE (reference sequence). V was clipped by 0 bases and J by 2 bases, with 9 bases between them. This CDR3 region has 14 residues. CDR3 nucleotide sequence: TGTGCCAGCAGCTTGGATCAGGGAACCTACGAGCAGTACTTC. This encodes CASSLDQGTYEQYF.

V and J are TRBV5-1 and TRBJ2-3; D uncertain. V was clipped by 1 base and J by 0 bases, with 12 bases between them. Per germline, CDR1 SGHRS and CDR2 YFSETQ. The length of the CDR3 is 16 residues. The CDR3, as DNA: TGCGCCAGCAGCTTGCGATTCACCACTAGCACAGATACGCAGTATTTT. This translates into CASSLRFTTSTDTQYF.

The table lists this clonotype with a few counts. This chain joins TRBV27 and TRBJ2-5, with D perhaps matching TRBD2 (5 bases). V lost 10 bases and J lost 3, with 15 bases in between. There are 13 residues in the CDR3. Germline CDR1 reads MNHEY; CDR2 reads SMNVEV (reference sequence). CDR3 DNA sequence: TGTGCCAACCGACCGGGATGGGAAGAGACCCAGTACTTC. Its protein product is CANRPGWEETQYF.

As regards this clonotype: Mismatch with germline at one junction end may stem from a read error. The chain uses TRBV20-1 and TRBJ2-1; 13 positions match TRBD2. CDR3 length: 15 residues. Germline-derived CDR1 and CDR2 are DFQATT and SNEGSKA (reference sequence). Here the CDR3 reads CGANLPGLAGREQFF. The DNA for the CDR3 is TGCGGTGCTAACCTCCCGGGACTAGCGGGACGTGAGCAGTTCTTC.

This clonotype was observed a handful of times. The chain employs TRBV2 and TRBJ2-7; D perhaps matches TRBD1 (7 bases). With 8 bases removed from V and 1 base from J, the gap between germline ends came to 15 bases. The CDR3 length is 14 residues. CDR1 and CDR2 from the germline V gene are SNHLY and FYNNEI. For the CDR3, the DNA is TGTGCCAGCGGACTAACAGGGGTATCCTACGAGCAGTACTTC. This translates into CASGLTGVSYEQYF.

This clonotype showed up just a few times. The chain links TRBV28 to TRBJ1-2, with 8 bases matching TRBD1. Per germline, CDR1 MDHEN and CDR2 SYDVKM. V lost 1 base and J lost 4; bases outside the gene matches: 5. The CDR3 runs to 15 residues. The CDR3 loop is CASSLFATGGYGYTF. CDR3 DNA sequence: TGTGCCAGCAGTTTATTCGCAACAGGGGGCTATGGCTACACCTTC.

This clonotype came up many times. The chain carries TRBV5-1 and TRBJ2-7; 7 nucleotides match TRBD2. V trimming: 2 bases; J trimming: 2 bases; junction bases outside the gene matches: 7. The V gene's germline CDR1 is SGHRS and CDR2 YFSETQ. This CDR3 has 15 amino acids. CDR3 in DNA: TGCGCCAGCAGCTTCGGGGGGAGGCGACCCTACGAGCAGTACTTC. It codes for CASSFGGRRPYEQYF.

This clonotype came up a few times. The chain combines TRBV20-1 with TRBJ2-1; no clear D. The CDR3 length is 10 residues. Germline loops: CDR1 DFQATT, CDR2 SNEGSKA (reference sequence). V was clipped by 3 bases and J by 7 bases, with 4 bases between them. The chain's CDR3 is CSARKNEQFF. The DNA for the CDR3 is TGCAGTGCTAGGAAAAATGAGCAGTTCTTC.

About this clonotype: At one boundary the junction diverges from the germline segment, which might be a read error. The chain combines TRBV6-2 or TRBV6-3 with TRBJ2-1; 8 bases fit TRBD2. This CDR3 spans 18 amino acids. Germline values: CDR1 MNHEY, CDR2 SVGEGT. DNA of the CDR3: TGTGCCAGCAGTTACCAGGGAACGGCGGGAGGAAAGATGAATGGGCAGTTCTTC. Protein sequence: CASSYQGTAGGKMNGQFF.